The 9 T cell receptor beta chains below were found in one sample sequenced in a study of T cell responses to AZD1222 COVID-19 vaccine. The assay was immunoSEQ multiplex PCR, and TCRdb's table has in-frame clones only and misses some. This table holds 100,000 to 150,000 clones, 90% found once. This material consisted of peripheral blood, taken on day 0 of MenACWY control vaccination. Every receptor here comes from an adult in good health.

This chain uses TRBV5-6 with TRBJ1-2; 7 nucleotides match TRBD1. The junction had 4 bases not matched to a gene; V was cut back by 3 bases and J by 8 bases. CDR3 size: 12 residues. From germline, CDR1 is SGHDT and CDR2 YYEEEE. This chain's CDR3 is CASSSTGWGYTF. As DNA, the CDR3 is TGTGCCAGCAGCTCGACAGGGTGGGGCTACACCTTC.

This clone was recorded only once. V gene TRBV7-9 combines with J gene TRBJ2-2; 7 positions agree with TRBD2. Germline CDR1 reads SEHNR; CDR2 reads FQNEAQ (reference sequence). CDR3 length: 17 amino acids. The V segment lost 2 bases and the J segment 1 base; nucleotides outside the gene matches: 7. CDR3 protein: CASSLLAGGGNTGELFF. In DNA, the CDR3 is TGTGCCAGCAGCTTACTTGCCGGCGGGGGGAACACCGGGGAGCTGTTTTTT.

The chain's CDR3 is CASSLGGTGELFF. The CDR3 nucleotides read TGTGCCAGCAGCTTAGGGGGTACCGGGGAGCTGTTTTTT. V and J are TRBV7-6 and TRBJ2-2; D gene uncertain. The CDR3 contains 13 residues. The V end lost 1 base, the J end lost 5 bases, and 5 bases lay between the germline ends. CDR1 is SGHVS, CDR2 FNYEAQ, per germline.

The chain employs TRBV29-1 and TRBJ1-4; D uncertain. The V end lost 3 bases, the J end lost 3 bases, and 11 bases lay between the germline ends. CDR3 size: 14 residues. Germline-derived CDR1 and CDR2 are SQVTM and ANQGSEA. CDR3 region: CSVEPRAPNEKLFF. For the CDR3, the DNA is TGCAGCGTTGAGCCGAGGGCACCTAATGAAAAACTGTTTTTT.

The genes are TRBV29-1 and TRBJ2-5; unclear D gene. The V end lost 1 base, the J end lost 4 bases, and 4 bases lay between the germline ends. The CDR3 sequence is 11 residues long. The germline V gene has CDR1 SQVTM and CDR2 ANQGSEA. The CDR3 region is CSVEALETQYF. In DNA form, the CDR3 reads TGCAGCGTTGAAGCTCTAGAGACCCAGTACTTC.

The J gene is TRBJ1-6, the V gene TRBV6-1; 7 nucleotides match TRBD1. CDR1 and CDR2 from the germline V gene are MNHNS and SASEGT. CDR3 length equals 17 residues. The junction had 16 bases not matched to a gene; V was cut back by 3 bases and J by 11 bases. The CDR3 DNA reads as TGTGCCAGCAGTGATCAGGGGGTTGAACGGCAGTGGGCACCCCTCCACTTT. Translating gives CASSDQGVERQWAPLHF.

The V gene is TRBV10-3, the J gene TRBJ2-3; 7 bases align to TRBD1. The CDR3 covers 15 residues. With 6 bases clipped from V and 0 bases from J, the junction kept 6 bases outside the gene matches. Germline-derived CDR1 and CDR2 are ENHRY and SYGVKD. This CDR3 reads CAIRGQDPSTDTQYF. The CDR3 nucleotides are TGTGCCATCAGAGGACAGGACCCTAGCACAGATACGCAGTATTTT.

V and J are TRBV10-1 and TRBJ1-1; TRBD1 is a possible D gene (5 bases). Germline lookup yields CDR1 WNHNN and CDR2 SYGVQD (reference sequence). The CDR3 runs 14 residues. V gave up 6 bases and J gave up 3 bases, with 14 bases separating them. The CDR3 is CASRLTTGDTEAFF. The CDR3 DNA reads as TGCGCCAGCAGACTCACAACAGGTGACACTGAAGCTTTCTTT.

The chain joins TRBV12-3 or TRBV12-4 to TRBJ1-5, with 8 bases matching TRBD1. The CDR3 length is 13 residues. V dropped 5 bases and J dropped 4; count of bases not matched to a gene: 1. Written as DNA, the CDR3 is TGTGCCAGCAGTCGACAGGGGAATCAGCCCCAGCATTTT. It codes for CASSRQGNQPQHF.